This T cell receptor beta chain was found in a study of cytomegalovirus exposure and HLA in healthy donors. Study-wide findings and caveats: One cluster of highly shared sequence variants probably arose as a sequencing artifact.

With respect to this clone: What it binds is unknown.

PCR amplification relied on 60 Vbeta primers (plus 13 Jbeta primers). TCRdb's table, derived via immunoSEQ multiplex PCR, lists solely in-frame clones and lacks some. The sample records 170,000 or so clones, around four fifths being singletons. CDR3 length equals 15 residues. Germline-derived CDR1 and CDR2 are MNHNY and SVGAGI (reference sequence). Trimming took off 2 bases at V and 7 bases at J, with 12 bases between the two ends. The chain links TRBV6-6 to TRBJ1-6; D might be TRBD1 (5 bases). The TCR originated in a woman in her thirties in good health and CMV-seropositive. The sequenced material came from PBMCs. The DNA of the CDR3 is TGTGCCAGCAGTTACGGGGTCAGGGTCAATTCACCCCTCCACTTT. Its translation is CASSYGVRVNSPLHF.